The present entry profiles one T cell receptor beta chain with its context. These data originate in a study of blood T cell repertoires in COVID-19. This CDR3 has 13 amino acids. The J segment lost 8 bases and the V segment lost 4 bases, leaving 6 bases of the junction unmatched. The V gene's germline CDR1 is KGHDR and CDR2 SFDVKD. Assay used: immunoSEQ multiplex PCR; TCRdb lists only in-frame clones, some missing. The data show 200,000 to 250,000 clones, more than 75% seen once. The sequence derives from a woman of 80 years or more with COVID-19, enrolled during active disease. V gene TRBV24-1 combines with J gene TRBJ1-2; 7 bases are shared with TRBD1. Sequencing was performed on peripheral blood. CDR3 residues: CATSETDREGYTF. The DNA of the CDR3 is TGTGCCACCAGTGAAACCGACAGGGAAGGCTACACCTTC.